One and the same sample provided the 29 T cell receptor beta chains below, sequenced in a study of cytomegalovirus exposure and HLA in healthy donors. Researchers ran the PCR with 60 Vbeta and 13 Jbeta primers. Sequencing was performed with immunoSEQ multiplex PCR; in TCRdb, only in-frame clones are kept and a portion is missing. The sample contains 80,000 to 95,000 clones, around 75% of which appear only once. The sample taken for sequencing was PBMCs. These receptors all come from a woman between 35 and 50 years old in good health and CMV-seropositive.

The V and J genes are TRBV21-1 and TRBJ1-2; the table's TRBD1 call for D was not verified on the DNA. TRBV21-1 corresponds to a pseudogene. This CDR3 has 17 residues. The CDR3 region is CASSEMARDSNFYGYTF. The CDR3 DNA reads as TGTGCCAGCAGCGAAATGGCAAGGGACAGTAACTTCTATGGCTACACCTTC.

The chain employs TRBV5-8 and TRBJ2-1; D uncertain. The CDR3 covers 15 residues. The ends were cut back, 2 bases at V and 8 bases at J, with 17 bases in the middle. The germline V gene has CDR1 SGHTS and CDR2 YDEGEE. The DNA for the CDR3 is TGTGCCAGCAGCTTTTCGGGTAGGATGAGCGATGAGCAGTTCTTC. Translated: CASSFSGRMSDEQFF.

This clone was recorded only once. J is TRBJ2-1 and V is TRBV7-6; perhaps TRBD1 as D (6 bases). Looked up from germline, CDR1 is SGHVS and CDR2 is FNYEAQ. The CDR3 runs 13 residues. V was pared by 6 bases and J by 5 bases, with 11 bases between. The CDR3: CASRQTGDNEQFF. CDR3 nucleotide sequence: TGTGCCAGCAGACAGACAGGCGACAATGAGCAGTTCTTC. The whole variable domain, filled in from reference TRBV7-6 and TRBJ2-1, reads GAGVSQSPRYKVTKRGQDVALRCDPISGHVSLYWYRQALGQGPEFLTYFNYEAQQDKSGLPNDRFSAERPEGSISTLTIQRTEQRDSAMYRCASRQTGDNEQFFGPGTRLTVL.

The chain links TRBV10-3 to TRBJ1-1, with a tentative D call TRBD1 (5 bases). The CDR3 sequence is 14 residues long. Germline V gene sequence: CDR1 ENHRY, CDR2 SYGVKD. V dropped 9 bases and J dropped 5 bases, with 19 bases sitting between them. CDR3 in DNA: TGTGCCATTCGGGCCCCCCCCGGGGGGACTGAAGCTTTCTTT. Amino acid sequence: CAIRAPPGGTEAFF.

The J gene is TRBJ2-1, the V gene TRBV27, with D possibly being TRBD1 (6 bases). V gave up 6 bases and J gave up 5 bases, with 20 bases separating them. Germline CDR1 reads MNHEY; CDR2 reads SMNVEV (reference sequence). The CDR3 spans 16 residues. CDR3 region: CASRPLQGPMNNEQFF. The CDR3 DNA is TGTGCCAGCAGGCCCCTCCAGGGGCCGATGAACAATGAGCAGTTCTTC.

DNA of the CDR3: TGTGCCAGCGAAGGACAGGGGATGGGCTACGAGCAGTACTTC. Translating gives CASEGQGMGYEQYF. This chain connects TRBV2 to TRBJ2-7, with 9 positions matching TRBD1. Germline trimming cut 8 bases from V and 3 bases from J; bases unmatched to any gene: 8. There are 14 residues in the CDR3. Germline V gene data show CDR1 as SNHLY and CDR2 as FYNNEI.

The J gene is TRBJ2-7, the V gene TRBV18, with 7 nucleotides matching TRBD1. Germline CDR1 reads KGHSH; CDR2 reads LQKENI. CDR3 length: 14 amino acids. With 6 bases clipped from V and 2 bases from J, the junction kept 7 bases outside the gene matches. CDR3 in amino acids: CASSQGEIPYEQYF. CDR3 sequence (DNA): TGTGCCAGCTCTCAGGGGGAGATACCCTACGAGCAGTACTTC.

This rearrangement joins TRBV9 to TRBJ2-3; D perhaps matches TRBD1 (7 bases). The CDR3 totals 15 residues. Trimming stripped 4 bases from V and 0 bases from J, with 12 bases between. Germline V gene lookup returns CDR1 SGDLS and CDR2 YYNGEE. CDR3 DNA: TGTGCCAGCAGCCTGGCGGGACAGAGCACAGATACGCAGTATTTT. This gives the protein CASSLAGQSTDTQYF. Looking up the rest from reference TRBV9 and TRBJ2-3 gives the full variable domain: DSGVTQTPKHLITATGQRVTLRCSPRSGDLSVYWYQQSLDQGLQFLIQYYNGEERAKGNILERFSAQQFPDLHSELNLSSLELGDSALYFCASSLAGQSTDTQYFGPGTRLTVL.

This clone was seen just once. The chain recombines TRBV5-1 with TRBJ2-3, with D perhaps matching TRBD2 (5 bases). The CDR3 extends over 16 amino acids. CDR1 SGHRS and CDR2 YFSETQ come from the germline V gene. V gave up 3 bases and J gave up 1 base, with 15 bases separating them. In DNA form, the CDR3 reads TGCGCCAGCAGCTCCCTGCCAAAGGGAGGCACAGATACGCAGTATTTT. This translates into CASSSLPKGGTDTQYF.

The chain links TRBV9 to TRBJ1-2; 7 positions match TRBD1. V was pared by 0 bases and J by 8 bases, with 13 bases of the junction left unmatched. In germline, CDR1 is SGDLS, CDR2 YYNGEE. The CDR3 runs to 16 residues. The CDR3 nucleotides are TGTGCCAGCAGCGTAGGGGACAGCTTACTCGGGGGCGGCTACACCTTC. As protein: CASSVGDSLLGGGYTF.

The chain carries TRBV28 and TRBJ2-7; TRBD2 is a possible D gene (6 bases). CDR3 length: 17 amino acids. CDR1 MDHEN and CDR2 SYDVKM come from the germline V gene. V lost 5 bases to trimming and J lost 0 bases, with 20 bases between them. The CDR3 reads CASSQSGSGRSSYEQYF. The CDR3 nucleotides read TGTGCCAGCAGTCAATCGGGGAGCGGGCGATCCTCCTACGAGCAGTACTTC.

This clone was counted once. The CDR3 reads CASRRGTEAFF. In DNA form, the CDR3 reads TGTGCCAGCCGGAGGGGCACTGAAGCTTTCTTT. The gene calls are TRBV11-2 and TRBJ1-1; weak D call: TRBD1 (5 bases). The germline V gene encodes CDR1 SGHAT and CDR2 FQNNGV. The CDR3 is 11 amino acids. V dropped 8 bases and J dropped 4 bases, with 8 bases sitting between them.

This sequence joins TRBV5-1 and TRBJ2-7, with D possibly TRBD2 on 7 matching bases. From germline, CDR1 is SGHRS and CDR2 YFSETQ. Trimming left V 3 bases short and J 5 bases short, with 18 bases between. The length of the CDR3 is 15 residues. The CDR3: CASSSEGGYPNEQYF. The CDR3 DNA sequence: TGCGCCAGCAGCTCGGAGGGGGGGTATCCCAACGAGCAGTACTTC.

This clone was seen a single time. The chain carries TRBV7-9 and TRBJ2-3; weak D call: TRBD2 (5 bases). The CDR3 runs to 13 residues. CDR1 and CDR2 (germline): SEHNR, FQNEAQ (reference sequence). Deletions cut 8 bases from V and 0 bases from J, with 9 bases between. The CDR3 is CASPSPSTDTQYF. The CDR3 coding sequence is TGTGCCAGCCCTAGCCCTAGCACAGATACGCAGTATTTT.

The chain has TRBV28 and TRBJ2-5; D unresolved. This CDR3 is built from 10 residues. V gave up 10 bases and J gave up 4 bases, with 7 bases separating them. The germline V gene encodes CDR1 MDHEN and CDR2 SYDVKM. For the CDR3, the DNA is TGTGCCACCTTCGGAGAGACCCAGTACTTC. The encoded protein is CATFGETQYF. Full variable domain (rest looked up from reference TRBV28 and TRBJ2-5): DVKVTQSSRYLVKRTGEKVFLECVQDMDHENMFWYRQDPGLGLRLIYFSYDVKMKEKGDIPEGYSVSREKKERFSLILESASTNQTSMYLCATFGETQYFGPGTRLLVL.

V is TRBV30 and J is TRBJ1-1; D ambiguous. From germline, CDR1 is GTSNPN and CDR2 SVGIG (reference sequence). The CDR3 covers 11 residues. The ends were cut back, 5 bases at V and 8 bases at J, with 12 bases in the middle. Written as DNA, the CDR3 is TGTGCCTGGTTTTACTACCCGGAAGCTTTCTTT. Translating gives CAWFYYPEAFF.

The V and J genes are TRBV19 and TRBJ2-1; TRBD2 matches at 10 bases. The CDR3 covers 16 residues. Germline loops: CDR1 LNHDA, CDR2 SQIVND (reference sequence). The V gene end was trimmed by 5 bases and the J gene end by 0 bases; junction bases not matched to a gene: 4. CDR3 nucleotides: TGTGCCAGTAGTTTCGGACTAGCGGACTCCTACAATGAGCAGTTCTTC. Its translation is CASSFGLADSYNEQFF.

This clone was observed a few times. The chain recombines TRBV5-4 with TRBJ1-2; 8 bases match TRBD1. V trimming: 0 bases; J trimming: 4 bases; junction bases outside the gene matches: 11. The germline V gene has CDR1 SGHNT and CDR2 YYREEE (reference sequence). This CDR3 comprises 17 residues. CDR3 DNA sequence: TGTGCCAGCAGCTTGGGAGGGGCAGGGGGCGCTGGCTATGGCTACACCTTC. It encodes CASSLGGAGGAGYGYTF. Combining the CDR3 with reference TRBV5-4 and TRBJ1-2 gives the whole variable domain ETGVTQSPTHLIKTRGQQVTLRCSSQSGHNTVSWYQQALGQGPQFIFQYYREEENGRGNFPPRFSGLQFPNYSSELNVNALELDDSALYLCASSLGGAGGAGYGYTFGSGTRLTVV.

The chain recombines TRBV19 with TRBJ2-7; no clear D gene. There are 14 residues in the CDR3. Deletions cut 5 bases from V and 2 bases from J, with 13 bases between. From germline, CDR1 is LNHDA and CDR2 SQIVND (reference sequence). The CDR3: CASSVSMAAYEQYF. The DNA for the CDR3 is TGTGCCAGTAGTGTCTCCATGGCCGCCTACGAGCAGTACTTC.

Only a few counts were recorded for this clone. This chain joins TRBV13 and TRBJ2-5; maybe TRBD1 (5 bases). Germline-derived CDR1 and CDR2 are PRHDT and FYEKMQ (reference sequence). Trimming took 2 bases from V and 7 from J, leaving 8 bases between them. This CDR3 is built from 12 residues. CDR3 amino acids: CASSLNRGTQYF. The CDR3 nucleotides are TGTGCCAGCAGCTTAAATAGGGGGACCCAGTACTTC.

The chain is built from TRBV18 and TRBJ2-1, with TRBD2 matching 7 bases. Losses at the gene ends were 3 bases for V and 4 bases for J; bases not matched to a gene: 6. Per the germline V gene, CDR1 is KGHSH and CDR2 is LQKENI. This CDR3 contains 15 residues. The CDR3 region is CASSPQREQYNEQFF. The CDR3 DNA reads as TGTGCCAGCTCACCCCAGCGGGAACAATACAATGAGCAGTTCTTC.

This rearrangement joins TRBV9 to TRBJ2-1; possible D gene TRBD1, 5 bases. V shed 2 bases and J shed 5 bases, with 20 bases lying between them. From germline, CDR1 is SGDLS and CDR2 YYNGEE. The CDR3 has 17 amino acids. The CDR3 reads CASSVDKGRVGDNEQFF. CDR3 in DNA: TGTGCCAGCAGCGTTGACAAGGGCAGGGTAGGGGACAATGAGCAGTTCTTC.

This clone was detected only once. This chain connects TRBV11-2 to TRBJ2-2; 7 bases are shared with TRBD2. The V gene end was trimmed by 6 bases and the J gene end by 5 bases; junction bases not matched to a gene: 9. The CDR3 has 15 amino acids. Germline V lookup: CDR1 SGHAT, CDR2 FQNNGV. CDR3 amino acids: CASSFRWGGTGELFF. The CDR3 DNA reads TGTGCCAGCAGTTTTCGCTGGGGGGGAACCGGGGAGCTGTTTTTT.

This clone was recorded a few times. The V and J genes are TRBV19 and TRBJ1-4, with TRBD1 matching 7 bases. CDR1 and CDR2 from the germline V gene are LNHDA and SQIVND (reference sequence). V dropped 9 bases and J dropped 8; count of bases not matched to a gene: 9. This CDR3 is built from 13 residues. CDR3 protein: CASQGQINEKLFF. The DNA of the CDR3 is TGTGCCAGCCAGGGACAGATTAACGAAAAACTGTTTTTT.

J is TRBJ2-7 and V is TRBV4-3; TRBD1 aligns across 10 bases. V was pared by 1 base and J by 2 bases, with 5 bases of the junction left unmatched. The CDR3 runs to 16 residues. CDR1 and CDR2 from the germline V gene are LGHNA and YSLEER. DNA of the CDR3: TGCGCCAGCAGCCAAGTGGTGACAGGGGGCCCCTACGAGCAGTACTTC. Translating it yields CASSQVVTGGPYEQYF.

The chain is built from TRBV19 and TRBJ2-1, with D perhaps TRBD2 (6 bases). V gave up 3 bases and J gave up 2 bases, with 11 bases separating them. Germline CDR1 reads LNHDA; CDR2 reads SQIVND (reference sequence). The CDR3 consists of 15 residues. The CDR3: CASSIGSGAYNEQFF. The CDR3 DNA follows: TGTGCCAGTAGTATTGGTAGCGGCGCCTACAATGAGCAGTTCTTC. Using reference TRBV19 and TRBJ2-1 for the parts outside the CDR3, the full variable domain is DGGITQSPKYLFRKEGQNVTLSCEQNLNHDAMYWYRQDPGQGLRLIYYSQIVNDFQKGDIAEGYSVSREKKESFPLTVTSAQKNPTAFYLCASSIGSGAYNEQFFGPGTRLTVL.

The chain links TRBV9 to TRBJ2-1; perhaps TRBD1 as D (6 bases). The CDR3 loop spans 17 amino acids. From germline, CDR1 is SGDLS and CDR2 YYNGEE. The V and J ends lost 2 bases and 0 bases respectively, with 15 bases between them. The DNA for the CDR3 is TGTGCCAGCAGCGTCCGAGGGGGTTTTGGCTCCTACAATGAGCAGTTCTTC. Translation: CASSVRGGFGSYNEQFF.

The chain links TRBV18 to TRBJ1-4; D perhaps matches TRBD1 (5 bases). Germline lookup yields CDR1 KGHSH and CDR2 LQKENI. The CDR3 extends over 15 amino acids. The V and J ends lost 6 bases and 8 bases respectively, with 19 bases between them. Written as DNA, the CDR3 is TGTGCCAGCTCGCAAACTACGGGGGTGGAGGAAAAACTGTTTTTT. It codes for CASSQTTGVEEKLFF.

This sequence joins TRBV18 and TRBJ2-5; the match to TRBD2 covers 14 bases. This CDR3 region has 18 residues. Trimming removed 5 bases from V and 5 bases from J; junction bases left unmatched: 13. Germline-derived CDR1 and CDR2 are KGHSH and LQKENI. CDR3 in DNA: TGTGCCAGCTCATCTGGGACTAGCGGGAGCCACGTCATTGAGACCCAGTACTTC. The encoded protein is CASSSGTSGSHVIETQYF.